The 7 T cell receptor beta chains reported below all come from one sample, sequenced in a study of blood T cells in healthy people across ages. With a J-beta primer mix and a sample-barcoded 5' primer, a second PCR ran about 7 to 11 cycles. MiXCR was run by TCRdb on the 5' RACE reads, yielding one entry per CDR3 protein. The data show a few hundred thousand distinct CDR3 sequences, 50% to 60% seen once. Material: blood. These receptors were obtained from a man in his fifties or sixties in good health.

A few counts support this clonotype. The CDR3 here is CASSDGTGGRETQYF. DNA for the CDR3: TGTGCCAGCAGCGACGGGACAGGGGGCCGGGAGACCCAGTACTTC. J is TRBJ2-5 and V is TRBV7-2; 12 bases are a match to TRBD1. The CDR3 has 15 amino acids. CDR1 and CDR2 from the germline V gene are SGHTA and FQGNSA. Trimming cost V 5 bases and J 5 bases; bases outside gene matches: 6.

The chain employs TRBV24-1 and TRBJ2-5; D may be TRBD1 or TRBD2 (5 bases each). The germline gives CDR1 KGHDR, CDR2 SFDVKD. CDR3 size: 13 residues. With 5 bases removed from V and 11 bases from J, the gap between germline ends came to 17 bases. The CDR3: CATSVQNPWGQYF. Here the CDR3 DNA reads TGTGCCACCAGTGTCCAAAATCCATGGGGGCAGTACTTC.

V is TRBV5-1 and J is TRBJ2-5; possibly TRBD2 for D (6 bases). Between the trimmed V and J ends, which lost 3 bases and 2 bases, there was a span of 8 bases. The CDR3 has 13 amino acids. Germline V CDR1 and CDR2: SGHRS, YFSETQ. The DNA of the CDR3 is TGCGCCAGCAGCTGGGAGGTTCAAGAGACCCAGTACTTC. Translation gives CASSWEVQETQYF.

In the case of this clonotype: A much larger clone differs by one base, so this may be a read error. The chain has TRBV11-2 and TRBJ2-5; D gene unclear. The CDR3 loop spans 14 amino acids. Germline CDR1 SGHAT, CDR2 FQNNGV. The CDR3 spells CACSPIRRSQTQYF. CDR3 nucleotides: TGTGCCTGCAGTCCGATCCGACGAAGCCAGACCCAGTACTTC.

CDR3 sequence reads: CSASTGRPPPDTQYF. CDR3 bases: TGCAGTGCTAGTACCGGGAGGCCCCCCCCAGATACGCAGTATTTT. The chain combines TRBV20-1 with TRBJ2-3, with 7 bases aligning to TRBD2. The CDR3 has 15 residues. CDR1 is DFQATT, CDR2 SNEGSKA, per germline (reference sequence). Trimming cost V 3 bases and J 4 bases; bases outside gene matches: 10.

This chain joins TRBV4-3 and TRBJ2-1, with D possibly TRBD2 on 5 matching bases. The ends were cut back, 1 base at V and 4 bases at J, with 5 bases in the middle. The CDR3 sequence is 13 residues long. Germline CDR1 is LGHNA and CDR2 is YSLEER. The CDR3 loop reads CASSQVAYNEQFF. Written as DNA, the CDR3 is TGCGCCAGCAGCCAAGTAGCGTACAATGAGCAGTTCTTC.

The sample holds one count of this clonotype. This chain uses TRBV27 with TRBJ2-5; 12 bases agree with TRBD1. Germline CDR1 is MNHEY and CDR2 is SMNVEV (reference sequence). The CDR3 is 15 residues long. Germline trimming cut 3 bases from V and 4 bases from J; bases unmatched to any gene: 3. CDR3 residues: CASSLGQGARETQYF. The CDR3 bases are TGTGCCAGCAGTTTGGGACAGGGGGCGCGAGAGACCCAGTACTTC.